This TCR beta chain comes out of a study of OX40 agonist ivuxolimab in advanced cancers. This clone appeared a single time. The method was immunoSEQ multiplex PCR; TCRdb's version includes in-frame clones alone and lacks a portion of them. The sample includes 70,000 or so clones, 75% to 95% of them seen just once. From germline, CDR1 is SGDLS and CDR2 YYNGEE. The CDR3 extends over 16 amino acids. The germline V and J ends were trimmed by 4 bases and 6 bases, with 23 bases remaining between them. The sequences come from CD4+ or CD8+ T cells sorted from blood, collected in a trial of the OX40 agonist ivuxolimab. The chain couples TRBV9 to TRBJ2-7; D may match TRBD1 or TRBD2 (6 bases each). This clonotype was obtained from an adult with an advanced solid tumor such as melanoma, head and neck, liver or kidney cancer. The CDR3 DNA is TGTGCCAGCAGCCCCCGGGACTCCATGATGGGGGCCGAGCAGTACTTC. Protein sequence: CASSPRDSMMGAEQYF. Full variable domain (rest looked up from reference TRBV9 and TRBJ2-7): DSGVTQTPKHLITATGQRVTLRCSPRSGDLSVYWYQQSLDQGLQFLIQYYNGEERAKGNILERFSAQQFPDLHSELNLSSLELGDSALYFCASSPRDSMMGAEQYFGPGTRLTVT.